Reported below is one T cell receptor (beta chain). Its antigen remains unknown. This specimen belongs to a study of shared clonotypes between healthy human individuals. Study-level results: Generation probabilities were higher for clonotypes shared across all four sorted-subset donors than for unshared ones. A handful of donors showed sharing of about 4.7% of naive CD4 clonotypes. At large depth, rarefaction still showed sorted-subset sequencing to be incomplete.

A CD45RA+ naive subset and a CD45RA-negative memory subset were split from CD4+ cells. TCRdb keeps only in-frame clones here, not all; method: immunoSEQ multiplex PCR. The sample includes 2 million or so clones, approximately 95% of them seen just once. Germline-derived CDR1 and CDR2 are SQVTM and ANQGSEA. V was pared by 6 bases and J by 0 bases, with 4 bases of the junction left unmatched. The CDR3 runs to 13 residues. The TCR was taken from a man in his late teens or twenties in good health. The rearrangement joins TRBV29-1 to TRBJ1-2; 7 bases match TRBD1. Sequencing was carried out using naive CD4+ T cells sorted from blood. The subset was: CD45RA+ positively selected. CDR3: CSVSGQANYGYTF. The CDR3 DNA reads as TGCAGCGTATCCGGACAGGCTAACTATGGCTACACCTTC.